The 25 T cell receptor beta chains presented below share a single source sample, sequenced in a study of response to subunit inactivated influenza vaccine. Using its own MiXCR run on the RT-PCR reads, TCRdb lists one record per CDR3 protein. This sample carries hundreds of thousands of distinct CDR3 sequences, less than 30% of them seen once, and the ten largest clones take around 2%. The sequencing used CD4+ T cells sorted from PBMCs, collected 4 to 6 days after vaccination. The source is a man in his fifties who received an inactivated influenza vaccine.

This clonotype came up a few times. The genes are TRBV2 and TRBJ2-1, with 7 bases fitting TRBD1. The V and J ends lost 8 bases and 9 bases, in that order; junction bases with no gene match: 13. CDR3 length: 14 residues. Germline assignment: CDR1 SNHLY and CDR2 FYNNEI. Written as DNA, the CDR3 is TGTGCCAGCTCTAGTCAGGGGGAGATGGCTGAGCAGTTCTTC. Translating gives CASSSQGEMAEQFF.

J is TRBJ2-7 and V is TRBV15, with TRBD2 identical over 9 bases. The trim removed 2 bases at V and 4 bases at J, leaving 3 bases unmatched. This CDR3 has 14 residues. Germline V lookup: CDR1 LNHNV, CDR2 YYDKDF (reference sequence). The CDR3 sequence: CATSRPSGRYEQYF. The CDR3 DNA reads TGTGCCACCAGCAGACCGAGCGGGAGGTACGAGCAGTACTTC. The whole variable domain, filled in from reference TRBV15 and TRBJ2-7, reads DAMVIQNPRYQVTQFGKPVTLSCSQTLNHNVMYWYQQKSSQAPKLLFHYYDKDFNNEADTPDNFQSRRPNTSFCFLDIRSPGLGDTAMYLCATSRPSGRYEQYFGPGTRLTVT.

This clonotype was seen a handful of times. This chain links TRBV5-5 with TRBJ2-3, with 7 bases matching TRBD2. With V trimmed by 4 bases and J by 7 bases, 9 bases remained unmatched. From germline, CDR1 is SGHKS and CDR2 YYEKEE (reference sequence). The CDR3 runs to 14 residues. The CDR3 coding sequence is TGTGCCAGCAGCCGGGACCCGGGGGGAAATACGCAGTATTTT. This encodes CASSRDPGGNTQYF.

V is TRBV20-1 and J is TRBJ2-7; 14 nucleotides agree with TRBD2. The germline gives CDR1 DFQATT, CDR2 SNEGSKA (reference sequence). The junction had 4 bases not matched to a gene; V was cut back by 2 bases and J by 4 bases. This CDR3 comprises 15 residues. The CDR3 here is CSARPGTSGSYEQYF. The CDR3 coding sequence is TGCAGTGCTAGACCCGGGACTAGCGGGAGTTACGAGCAGTACTTC.

Remarks on this clonotype: At one boundary the junction diverges from the germline segment, which might be a read error. CDR3 protein: CASSQAGVSYNEQFF. The CDR3 DNA reads as TGTGCCAGCAGTCAAGCGGGTGTCTCCTACAATGAGCAGTTCTTC. The chain couples TRBV6-1 to TRBJ2-1; TRBD2 might be the D (6 bases). The CDR3 consists of 15 residues. Germline V lookup: CDR1 MNHNS, CDR2 SASEGT.

The sample holds a few counts of this clonotype. The chain carries TRBV5-1 and TRBJ2-1; 12 bases are shared with TRBD2. Trimming cost V 4 bases and J 5 bases; bases outside gene matches: 10. The germline V gene has CDR1 SGHRS and CDR2 YFSETQ. This CDR3 has 17 residues. The CDR3, as DNA: TGCGCCAGCAGCCCGGTTTCTAGCGGGAGGGCCGACAATGAGCAGTTCTTC. Translation: CASSPVSSGRADNEQFF.

The V gene is TRBV12-3 or TRBV12-4, the J gene TRBJ1-2; D gene ambiguous. Trimming removed 7 bases from V and 0 bases from J, with 9 bases in between. The CDR3 covers 13 residues. This CDR3 reads CASTGLANYGYTF. DNA of the CDR3: TGTGCCAGCACCGGCTTAGCTAACTATGGCTACACCTTC.

The rearrangement links TRBV3-1 to TRBJ1-1; D is undetermined. The CDR3 loop spans 13 amino acids. Trimming took off 4 bases at V and 0 bases at J, with 6 bases between the two ends. Germline V gene sequence: CDR1 LGHDT, CDR2 YNNKEL (reference sequence). The CDR3 loop is CASSPRMNTEAFF. Here the CDR3 DNA reads TGTGCCAGCAGCCCGAGGATGAACACTGAAGCTTTCTTT.

Only a few counts were recorded for this clonotype. The chain joins TRBV28 to TRBJ2-5; TRBD2 matches at 13 bases. This CDR3 region has 15 residues. Germline V gene sequence: CDR1 MDHEN, CDR2 SYDVKM. V lost 10 bases to trimming and J lost 4 bases; unmatched junction nucleotides: 9. CDR3 sequence: CATRTSGSFGETQYF. CDR3 DNA: TGTGCCACCCGGACTAGCGGGAGTTTTGGAGAGACCCAGTACTTC.

This chain links TRBV29-1 with TRBJ1-2; TRBD1 aligns across 9 bases. V dropped 2 bases and J dropped 2; count of bases not matched to a gene: 3. The CDR3 consists of 14 residues. Germline-derived CDR1 and CDR2 are SQVTM and ANQGSEA. The CDR3 DNA sequence: TGCAGCGTTGAAAGGGGACAGGGAAACTATGGCTACACCTTC. Amino acids: CSVERGQGNYGYTF.

This chain connects TRBV5-1 to TRBJ2-1; 14 bases line up with TRBD2. This CDR3 has 18 amino acids. Germline V gene lookup returns CDR1 SGHRS and CDR2 YFSETQ. V trimming: 10 bases; J trimming: 2 bases; junction bases outside the gene matches: 14. The chain's CDR3 is CASHPRTSGRRPYNEQFF. The DNA for the CDR3 is TGCGCCTCCCACCCAAGGACTAGCGGGAGGCGTCCCTACAATGAGCAGTTCTTC.

This clonotype has more than one count but fewer than ten. V gene TRBV4-2 combines with J gene TRBJ2-5; a possible D gene is TRBD2 (5 bases). CDR3 length: 15 amino acids. CDR1 LGHNA and CDR2 YNFKEQ come from the germline V gene. The V and J ends lost 2 bases and 2 bases respectively, with 12 bases between them. The CDR3 sequence is CASSQLGSNQETQYF. As DNA, the CDR3 is TGTGCCAGCAGCCAATTGGGGAGTAATCAAGAGACCCAGTACTTC.

This clonotype was recorded a few times. The V and J genes are TRBV7-8 and TRBJ2-1, with 8 bases lining up with TRBD2. The junction had 8 bases not matched to a gene; V was cut back by 8 bases and J by 2 bases. Germline V gives CDR1 SGHVS, CDR2 FQNEAQ. This CDR3 is built from 15 residues. Here the CDR3 DNA reads TGTGCCAGCCGGTCTACTAGCGGTACCTACAATGAGCAGTTCTTC. The encoded protein is CASRSTSGTYNEQFF.

This chain connects TRBV6-1 to TRBJ2-2, with TRBD1 as a possible D gene (6 bases). Germline V CDR1 and CDR2: MNHNS, SASEGT. V was pared by 1 base and J by 5 bases, with 14 bases between. This CDR3 is 16 amino acids long. CDR3 in DNA: TGTGCCAGCAGTGAAGTCGTCAGGGGTGCGACCGGGGAGCTGTTTTTT. Translating gives CASSEVVRGATGELFF.

This chain links TRBV12-5 with TRBJ1-2, with TRBD1 as a possible D gene (6 bases). Per germline, CDR1 LGHNT and CDR2 FRNRAP. The length of the CDR3 is 18 residues. Trimming took off 0 bases at V and 3 bases at J, with 20 bases between the two ends. The CDR3 loop is CASGLVPAGTKGDYGYTF. The DNA for the CDR3 is TGTGCTAGTGGTTTGGTACCGGCGGGAACGAAGGGGGACTATGGCTACACCTTC.

This clonotype showed up just a few times. DNA for the CDR3: TGTGCCAGCAGTTCGAGACCCCAGGCGGGAGGGCCGGGAGATACGCAGTATTTT. Translation gives CASSSRPQAGGPGDTQYF. V usage is TRBV27 and J usage is TRBJ2-3, with 9 bases lining up with TRBD2. The CDR3 loop spans 18 amino acids. Germline-derived CDR1 and CDR2 are MNHEY and SMNVEV (reference sequence). With 4 bases clipped from V and 5 bases from J, the junction kept 16 bases outside the gene matches.

Regarding this clonotype: The junction does not match germline at one end; this may be a read error. The rearrangement uses TRBV7-7 and TRBJ2-5; 9 nucleotides match TRBD2. This CDR3 has 16 residues. Germline CDR1 SSHAT, CDR2 FNYEAQ (reference sequence). DNA of the CDR3: TGTGCTAGCAGCCGTGGGTATGGACTAGCGTCGGAGACCCAGTACTTC. This translates into CASSRGYGLASETQYF.

This clonotype was picked up many times. The genes are TRBV5-1 and TRBJ2-3; TRBD2 matches at 9 bases. The CDR3 has 13 residues. The ends lost 4 bases at V and 7 bases at J; junction bases unmatched: 4. In germline, CDR1 is SGHRS, CDR2 YFSETQ. CDR3 nucleotide sequence: TGCGCCAGCAGCGAAGCGGGGGGAAATACGCAGTATTTT. Translation: CASSEAGGNTQYF. The whole variable domain, remainder taken from reference TRBV5-1 and TRBJ2-3, is KAGVTQTPRYLIKTRGQQVTLSCSPISGHRSVSWYQQTPGQGLQFLFEYFSETQRNKGNFPGRFSGRQFSNSRSEMNVSTLELGDSALYLCASSEAGGNTQYFGPGTRLTVL.

The rearrangement uses TRBV15 and TRBJ2-1; tentatively, D is TRBD1 or TRBD2 (5 bases each). The germline V gene encodes CDR1 LNHNV and CDR2 YYDKDF (reference sequence). The CDR3 consists of 16 residues. V gave up 0 bases and J gave up 0 bases, with 9 bases separating them. The CDR3 loop is CATSRDEGSSYNEQFF. The CDR3, as DNA: TGTGCCACCAGCAGAGATGAGGGGAGCTCCTACAATGAGCAGTTCTTC.

This clonotype was seen a few times. This chain links TRBV6-1 with TRBJ2-3; the D gene is possibly TRBD2 (5 bases). Germline CDR1 MNHNS, CDR2 SASEGT. With 6 bases removed from V and 2 bases from J, the gap between germline ends came to 18 bases. The CDR3 has 16 residues. The CDR3 loop is CASSSPRDPTTDTQYF. The CDR3 DNA sequence: TGTGCCAGCAGCAGCCCCCGGGATCCCACCACAGATACGCAGTATTTT.

The chain is built from TRBV7-9 and TRBJ2-3; D unresolved. V gave up 5 bases and J gave up 4 bases, with 7 bases separating them. Germline V gene lookup returns CDR1 SEHNR and CDR2 FQNEAQ (reference sequence). The CDR3 sequence is 12 residues long. The CDR3 loop reads CASSTVPDTQYF. CDR3 DNA sequence: TGTGCCAGCAGCACAGTCCCAGATACGCAGTATTTT.

In this sample, this clonotype turned up a few times. The CDR3 protein is CASSEQAVGTYEQYF. The CDR3 DNA is TGCGCCAGCAGTGAGCAGGCCGTTGGTACCTACGAGCAGTACTTC. The rearrangement joins TRBV10-2 to TRBJ2-7; D call uncertain. Germline values: CDR1 WSHSY, CDR2 SAAADI. Trimming removed 2 bases at V and 2 bases at J, with 13 bases between. This CDR3 region has 15 residues.

This clonotype was found a few times. The chain combines TRBV11-2 with TRBJ2-5, with 7 bases fitting TRBD1. The CDR3 has 16 residues. The V gene's germline CDR1 is SGHAT and CDR2 FQNNGV. J lost 4 bases, V lost 4 bases, and 12 bases had no gene match. The CDR3 bases are TGTGCCAGCAGCTCTACCTCCGGGACAGAACGAGAGACCCAGTACTTC. It is translated as CASSSTSGTERETQYF. The variable domain in full, completed from reference TRBV11-2 and TRBJ2-5, reads EAGVAQSPRYKIIEKRQSVAFWCNPISGHATLYWYQQILGQGPKLLIQFQNNGVVDDSQLPKDRFSAERLKGVDSTLKIQPAKLEDSAVYLCASSSTSGTERETQYFGPGTRLLVL.

There are a few counts of this clonotype. The rearrangement links TRBV4-3 to TRBJ2-7; D remains unclear. Germline V CDR1 and CDR2: LGHNA, YSLEER. The ends were cut back, 1 base at V and 0 bases at J, with 7 bases in the middle. The length of the CDR3 is 14 residues. CDR3 region: CASSQVYSSYEQYF. In nucleotides, the CDR3 is TGCGCCAGCAGCCAAGTTTACAGCTCCTACGAGCAGTACTTC.

This rearrangement joins TRBV5-1 to TRBJ2-5, with D tentatively TRBD2 (5 bases). CDR1 and CDR2 from the germline V gene are SGHRS and YFSETQ. V was pared by 0 bases and J by 5 bases, with 14 bases between. This CDR3 comprises 15 residues. The CDR3 here is CASSLVPTRSETQYF. The CDR3 DNA sequence: TGCGCCAGCAGCTTGGTTCCCACTAGAAGTGAGACCCAGTACTTC.